This TCR beta chain was documented in a study of blood T cell repertoires in COVID-19. Overall study: The United States, Italy and Spain were the sources of the acute and convalescent COVID-19 samples.

Symptom resolution, clearance, or two negative PCRs marked donors in Cohort 3 as recovered. The data were produced by immunoSEQ multiplex PCR, yet TCRdb's version contains in-frame clones alone and is incomplete. The sample has fewer than 250,000 clones; around nine tenths are singletons. CDR3 length: 15 amino acids. The germline CDR1 and CDR2 sequences are MNHEY and SVGEGT. V was clipped by 2 bases and J by 4 bases; unmatched bases: 3. The chain carries TRBV6-2 or TRBV6-3 and TRBJ1-3; TRBD1 matches at 9 bases. This TCR derives from a man aged 25 to 40 who had recovered from COVID-19. Sequencing was done on a sample of PBMCs or T cells enriched from blood (not recorded which). CDR3 sequence: CASSYRTGVGNTIYF. The CDR3 coding sequence is TGTGCCAGCAGTTACCGGACAGGGGTCGGAAACACCATATATTTT.